This T cell receptor beta chain emerged from a study of blood T cell repertoires in COVID-19. Study background: Sources were T cells, B-cell-depleted T cells, or PBMCs; the material itself was cDNA or gDNA.

This CDR3 has 14 residues. With 0 bases removed from V and 4 bases from J, the gap between germline ends came to 10 bases. CDR1 and CDR2 (germline): SGDLS, YYNGEE. In the source study's methods: Amplification from reference gene primers served as the basis for estimated nucleated cell counts. Clones were read by immunoSEQ multiplex PCR, and TCRdb kept only the in-frame ones, dropping some. The D gene and trimming were derived from the DNA, and the V and J assignments and clone size from that table. The table shows about 310,000 clones, with around nine tenths occurring only once. The source is a man over 45 with active or convalescent COVID-19. The chain recombines TRBV9 with TRBJ1-1; D is unresolved. Sequenced: peripheral blood. CDR3 DNA sequence: TGTGCCAGCAGCGTAGGGACGCGGGGCACTGAAGCTTTCTTT. Protein product: CASSVGTRGTEAFF.